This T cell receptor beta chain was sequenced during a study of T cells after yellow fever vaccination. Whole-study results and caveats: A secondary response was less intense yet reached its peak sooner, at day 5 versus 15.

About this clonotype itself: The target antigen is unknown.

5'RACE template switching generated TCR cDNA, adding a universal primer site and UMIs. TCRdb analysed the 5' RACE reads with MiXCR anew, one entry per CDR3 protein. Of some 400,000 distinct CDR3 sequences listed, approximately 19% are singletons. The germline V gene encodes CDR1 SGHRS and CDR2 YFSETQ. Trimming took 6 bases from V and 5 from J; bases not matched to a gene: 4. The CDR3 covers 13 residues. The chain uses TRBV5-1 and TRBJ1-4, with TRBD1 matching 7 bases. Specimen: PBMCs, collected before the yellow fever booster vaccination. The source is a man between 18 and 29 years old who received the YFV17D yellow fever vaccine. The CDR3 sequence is CASKETGNEKLFF. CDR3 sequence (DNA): TGCGCCAGCAAAGAGACAGGGAATGAAAAACTGTTTTTT. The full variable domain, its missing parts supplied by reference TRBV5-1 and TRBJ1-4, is KAGVTQTPRYLIKTRGQQVTLSCSPISGHRSVSWYQQTPGQGLQFLFEYFSETQRNKGNFPGRFSGRQFSNSRSEMNVSTLELGDSALYLCASKETGNEKLFFGSGTQLSVL.